This paragraph reports one T cell receptor beta chain. No antigen is known for it. Base qualities are not recorded, but no much larger clone differs from it by a single base. The record originates from a study of blood T cell repertoires in COVID-19 (dated by TCRdb to 2018 to 2020). With respect to the entire study: Samples from collaborators originated in the United States, Italy and Spain and spanned both the acute and convalescent phases of COVID-19. The material from the prospective study consisted of cDNA or gDNA derived from T cells, B-cell-depleted T cells, or PBMCs. The dataset comprised deeply sampled blood TCRbeta repertoires from subjects exposed to, actively infected with, or recovered from COVID-19. The repertoires were made available in a free public database intended to serve as a resource for research on the immune response to SARS-CoV-2. The samples were drawn from two sources: the first 160 participants of the ongoing ImmuneRACE study, and 1,200 or so subjects contributed by 6 global collaborators. A de-identified subject ID, COVID-19 status, age in years and sex were almost always included in the sample metadata. Where HLA class I and class II types were available, the types were taken from metadata supplied by the sample provider, not from assay-based typing. Broader findings and caveats from the paper: How much clinical and demographic metadata was included differed by source and by participant, and the metadata was provided uncurated.

Collaborating institutions collected whole blood in K2EDTA tubes following their own protocols. For TCRbeta analysis, collaborator samples were shipped as frozen whole blood, as isolated PBMCs, or as DNA extracted from either sample type. Trimming removed 3 bases from V and 3 bases from J; the gene matches leave 12 bases unexplained. Looking up the germline V gene (reference sequence) yields CDR1 LNHDA and CDR2 SQIVND. The CDR3 sequence holds 17 residues, the cysteine and phenylalanine included. Only the CDR3 region is kept as DNA, spanning 51 bases read in frame from base 1. TCRbeta CDR3 regions were amplified from genomic DNA by means of the immunoSEQ Assay, a bias-controlled multiplex PCR. The authors' pipeline ran thus. The number of nucleated cells in each sample was estimated by amplification of reference gene primers within the assay. To quantify the absolute abundance of each unique TCRbeta CDR3 rearrangement, sequence reads were collapsed and filtered. For each sample, productive Simpson clonality was calculated as the square root of Simpson's diversity index over productive rearrangements. This is the immuneACCESS table as TCRdb keeps it, with only in-frame sequences that have V and J called. A part of the clones is gone; compared with another copy, unresolved V genes explain less than half, and the rest is unexplained. That table furnishes V, J and clone size, whereas the DNA furnished D and trimming. The sample data list hundreds of thousands of clones, and roughly four fifths of these were observed just once. Clones ranked in the top ten supply approximately 4.8% of the sample.

The specimen sequenced was peripheral blood. The receptor was isolated from a woman between 65 and 79 years old with acute or convalescent COVID-19. The chain was built from TRBV19 and TRBJ1-1, with 8 middle bases fitting TRBD1. CDR3 loop: CASSMRQGAILYTEAFF. Read as DNA, the sequence is TGTGCCAGTAGTATGAGGCAGGGGGCGATTTTGTACACTGAAGCTTTCTTT.